The rows below give T cell receptor beta chains drawn from one sample of a study of T cells in Graves' hyperthyroidism and ophthalmopathy. Using its own MiXCR run on the multiplex PCR reads, TCRdb lists one record per CDR3 protein. The table lists roughly 570,000 distinct CDR3 sequences, around 46% of them singletons. The material sequenced was peripheral blood or thyroid tissue (not recorded which). Receptor source: an adult woman with Graves' disease, either hyperthyroidism or ophthalmopathy (not recorded which). Both conserved end residues are part of each CDR3. D genes are given only for firm matches. Size tells how often a clone was seen (once, few, many) or the class of an expanded clone, and some rows leave it out.

NA	NA	TRBV7-9	TRBJ1-6	TGTGCCAGCAGCTTCTTTAGGGACACCCTTTATCCCCTCCACTTT	CASSFFRDTLYPLHF
TRBD1	NA	TRBV7-9	TRBJ1-4	TGTGCCAGCAGCCCCCGGGACAGGCTACGTAATGAAAAACTGTTTTTT	CASSPRDRLRNEKLFF
NA	many	TRBV20-1	TRBJ1-5	TGCAGTGCTAGAGTTGGGTCAGGGAGTGAGCCCCAGCATTTT	CSARVGSGSEPQHF
TRBD2	many	TRBV10-3	TRBJ2-2	TGTGCCATCAGTGAGAGGCTAGCGGGAGGTCGGTACACCGGGGAGCTGTTTTTT	CAISERLAGGRYTGELFF
TRBD2	NA	TRBV7-2	TRBJ2-7	TGTGCCAGCAGCTTAGCGCGCGGGAGCACCGAGCAGTACTTC	CASSLARGSTEQYF
NA	NA	TRBV5-1	TRBJ1-2	TGCGCCAGCAGCCTACAGGGACCCAGCTATGGCTACACCTTC	CASSLQGPSYGYTF
NA	NA	TRBV7-9	TRBJ1-1	TGTGCCAGCAGCCATAGGGACGGCCTGGGAGCTTTCTTT	CASSHRDGLGAFF
NA	NA	TRBV29-1	TRBJ2-7	TGCAGCACGCCGACGGAGGAGCAGTACTTC	CSTPTEEQYF
NA	once	TRBV14	TRBJ2-3	TGTGCCAGCAGCCAAGGATACCAGCGGTCGGAGTTTGATACGCAGTATTTT	CASSQGYQRSEFDTQYF
NA	NA	TRBV7-9	TRBJ2-7	TGTGCCAGCAGCTTACGGGCAAGGAGCTCCTACGAGCAGTACTTC	CASSLRARSSYEQYF
TRBD1	NA	TRBV6-5	TRBJ1-2	TGTGCCAGCAGTCCGCTAGGGACAGGGGTCTATGGCTACACCTTC	CASSPLGTGVYGYTF
TRBD1	NA	TRBV10-1	TRBJ2-1	TGCGCCAGCAGTGAGTACAGGGGCAATGAGCAGTTCTTC	CASSEYRGNEQFF
TRBD2	many	TRBV4-1	TRBJ2-5	TGCGCCAGCAGCCAAGGACGGCGGGAGGGGGAGACCCAGTACTTC	CASSQGRREGETQYF
NA	NA	TRBV10-3	TRBJ1-4	TGTGCCATCAGTGAGTCATTAGGGACTAATGAAAAACTGTTTTTT	CAISESLGTNEKLFF
TRBD2	many	TRBV9	TRBJ2-7	TGTGCCAGCAGCCCGGGACTAGTCGGCCACGAGCAGTACTTC	CASSPGLVGHEQYF
NA	NA	TRBV2	TRBJ2-5	TGTGCCAGCAGTGGGGACCGGGAGACCCAGTACTTC	CASSGDRETQYF
TRBD1	many	TRBV6-5	TRBJ1-6	TGTGCCAGCAGGGCTGACAGGGCTGATATCGGTTCACCCCTCCACTTT	CASRADRADIGSPLHF
NA	many	TRBV9	TRBJ2-2	TGTGCCAGCAGCCGCAGAGAAACGAACACCGGGGAGCTGTTTTTT	CASSRRETNTGELFF
NA	many	TRBV7-9	TRBJ1-2	TGTGCCAGCAGCACCCGGACCCCGAAGGGCTACACCTTC	CASSTRTPKGYTF
NA	once	TRBV19	TRBJ1-1	TGTGCCAGTAGTAACCGGAGGACTGAAGCTTTCTTT	CASSNRRTEAFF
NA	many	TRBV10-1	TRBJ2-2	TGCGCCAGCAGTGTTGGTGGGAACGGACACGGGGAGCTGTTTTTT	CASSVGGNGHGELFF
NA	NA	TRBV19	TRBJ2-6	TGTGCCAGTACCTCGGGGGCGGCAGGGGCCAACGTCCTGACTTTC	CASTSGAAGANVLTF
NA	NA	TRBV10-3	TRBJ1-1	TGTGCCATCAGTGGCGACGGTTACACTGAAGCTTTCTTT	CAISGDGYTEAFF
NA	NA	TRBV12-3/TRBV12-4	TRBJ2-1	TGTGCCAGCAGCCGACTGGGTGAGCAGTTCTTC	CASSRLGEQFF
TRBD2	once	TRBV20-1	TRBJ2-7	TGCAGTGCTAGGCTAGCGGGAGAAAAGTACTTC	CSARLAGEKYF
NA	many	TRBV5-1	TRBJ2-7	TGCGCCAGCAGTTATCAGAAGTCCTACGAGCAGTACTTC	CASSYQKSYEQYF
NA	NA	TRBV6-1	TRBJ2-2	TGTGCCAGCAGGCCGTGGACTCACACCGGGGAGCTGTTTTTT	CASRPWTHTGELFF
TRBD2	NA	TRBV29-1	TRBJ2-7	TGCAGCGTTGACGGGACTAGCGGCTCCTACGAGCAGTACTTC	CSVDGTSGSYEQYF
TRBD1	many	TRBV6-1	TRBJ1-5	TGTGCCAGCAGGACGGGGACAGGGTGGAATCAGCCCCAGCATTTT	CASRTGTGWNQPQHF
NA	few	TRBV19	TRBJ1-1	TGTGCCAGTAGTCTCGGGCCAGGGGCTACTGAAGCTTTCTTT	CASSLGPGATEAFF
NA	many	TRBV5-1	TRBJ2-7	TGCGCCAGCAGCTCAATTACCGGGACGGACTACGAGCAGTACTTC	CASSSITGTDYEQYF
TRBD1	NA	TRBV28	TRBJ1-2	TGTGCCAGCAGTCGCCGGGACAGGGGTTGGGCTCTCTATGGCTACACCTTC	CASSRRDRGWALYGYTF
NA	many	TRBV20-1	TRBJ2-7	TGCAGTGCTAGAGTGGGTATCTCCTACGAGCAGTACTTC	CSARVGISYEQYF
NA	many	TRBV7-8	TRBJ1-5	TGTGCCAGCAGCTTAAAGGGTTATCAGCCCCAGCATTTT	CASSLKGYQPQHF
NA	NA	TRBV20-1	TRBJ1-5	TGCAGTGCTAGAGATCCCGTAGGGGGTCGCCATCAGCCCCAGCATTTT	CSARDPVGGRHQPQHF
NA	NA	TRBV10-3	TRBJ1-2	TGTGCCATCAGTGATTTGGGGGGCTATGGCTACACCTTC	CAISDLGGYGYTF
NA	NA	TRBV7-2	TRBJ2-4	TGTGCCAGCAGCCCGAACGGGGCGCAACAGTACTTC	CASSPNGAQQYF
NA	few	TRBV6-1	TRBJ2-5	TGTGCCAGCAGTGAAGCCGGGGCGGAGACCCAGTACTTC	CASSEAGAETQYF
NA	many	TRBV7-9	TRBJ2-5	TGTGCCAGCAGCCCCCAAGAGGAGACCCAGTACTTC	CASSPQEETQYF
TRBD2	once	TRBV7-2	TRBJ2-5	TGTGCCAGCAGTGAGGCGGTTGCGGGGGGGGGCGAGACCCAGTACTTC	CASSEAVAGGGETQYF
NA	many	TRBV24-1	TRBJ1-5	TGTGCCACCAGTGATTTTAAGACCCAGCCCCAGCATTTT	CATSDFKTQPQHF
NA	NA	TRBV20-1	TRBJ2-6	TGCAGTGCTAGAGATCCTAAGGGCTCTGGGGCCAACGTCCTGACTTTC	CSARDPKGSGANVLTF
NA	many	TRBV11-2	TRBJ2-5	TGTGCCAGCAGCTCGGGGTACCAAGAGACCCAGTACTTC	CASSSGYQETQYF
TRBD1	NA	TRBV29-1	TRBJ1-5	TGCAGCGTAAGACAGGGGACTCAGCCCCAGCATTTT	CSVRQGTQPQHF
NA	many	TRBV9	TRBJ1-5	TGTGCCAGCAGCGTAGCCCCAGGGCTCAATCAGCCCCAGCATTTT	CASSVAPGLNQPQHF